These 28 T cell receptor beta chains came from one sample sequenced in a study of T cell repertoires in cytomegalovirus infection. TCRdb recomputed calls from the reads with MiXCR, one row per CDR3 protein. The profile shows hundreds of thousands of distinct CDR3 sequences, more than 40% of them singletons. These receptors lack a known antigen. The sample was cultured PBMCs, taken from culture after CMV antigen stimulation. The receptors derive from a human donor in good health (CMV status not recorded). Some clones in this sample may be carry-over from other donors' samples.

This sequence joins TRBV12-3 or TRBV12-4 and TRBJ2-1; 10 bases line up with TRBD1. CDR3 length: 17 residues. V lost 1 base and J lost 0; bases outside the gene matches: 3. The CDR3 DNA reads TGTGCCAGCAGTTTAGGGACAGGGGGGAGCTCCTACAATGAGCAGTTCTTC. It yields the protein CASSLGTGGSSYNEQFF.

The chain is built from TRBV7-2 and TRBJ2-2; TRBD1 aligns across 7 bases. Trimming removed 6 bases from V and 6 bases from J; junction bases left unmatched: 10. The CDR3 has 15 residues. The germline V gene encodes CDR1 SGHTA and CDR2 FQGNSA. This CDR3 reads CASSRRQGGSGELFF. CDR3 bases: TGTGCCAGCAGTCGAAGACAGGGTGGGTCCGGGGAGCTGTTTTTT. Looking up the rest from reference TRBV7-2 and TRBJ2-2 gives the full variable domain: GAGVSQSPSNKVTEKGKDVELRCDPISGHTALYWYRQSLGQGLEFLIYFQGNSAPDKSGLPSDRFSAERTGGSVSTLTIQRTQQEDSAVYLCASSRRQGGSGELFFGEGSRLTVL.

The J gene is TRBJ2-3, the V gene TRBV12-3 or TRBV12-4; D ambiguous. The CDR3 consists of 13 residues. Trimming took 7 bases from V and 5 from J, leaving 13 bases between them. In nucleotides, the CDR3 is TGTGCCAGCACTACGCTTCTGGGAGATACGCAGTATTTT. The encoded protein is CASTTLLGDTQYF.

This clonotype was detected a few times. The chain uses TRBV18 and TRBJ1-6; possibly TRBD1 for D (6 bases). Trimming stripped 2 bases from V and 10 bases from J, with 15 bases between. Per germline, CDR1 KGHSH and CDR2 LQKENI. This CDR3 has 15 residues. CDR3 DNA: TGTGCCAGCTCACCAAGTGGGGGCTCGGGATCACCCCTCCACTTT. It translates to CASSPSGGSGSPLHF.

The gene calls are TRBV12-3 or TRBV12-4 and TRBJ2-6, with TRBD2 as a possible D gene (7 bases). The V end lost 7 bases, the J end lost 4 bases, and 14 bases lay between the germline ends. The CDR3 spans 15 residues. The CDR3 is CASTLRGAGANVLTF. Written as DNA, the CDR3 is TGTGCCAGCACCCTTCGGGGGGCCGGGGCCAACGTCCTGACTTTC.

The chain combines TRBV4-2 with TRBJ1-3; D gene uncertain. The CDR3 is 15 amino acids. Germline V CDR1 and CDR2: LGHNA, YNFKEQ. Between the trimmed V and J ends, which lost 1 base and 8 bases, there was a span of 15 bases. CDR3 bases: TGTGCCAGCAGCCAAGTTAAGTTTGGGGAGGACACCATATATTTT. Its translation is CASSQVKFGEDTIYF.

This sequence joins TRBV6-1 and TRBJ1-2; 8 positions match TRBD1. Germline assignment: CDR1 MNHNS and CDR2 SASEGT. The junction had 11 bases not matched to a gene; V was cut back by 11 bases and J by 0 bases. The CDR3 spans 15 residues. The CDR3, as DNA: TGTGCCTCTCGGACAGGGAGGAGGGCTAACTATGGCTACACCTTC. Its protein product is CASRTGRRANYGYTF.

As DNA, the CDR3 is TGTGCCAGCAGTGACCTGGGACAGGGGGCCTACGAGCAGTACTTC. Translated, it gives CASSDLGQGAYEQYF. J is TRBJ2-7 and V is TRBV2, with 11 nucleotides matching TRBD1. Germline V gene lookup returns CDR1 SNHLY and CDR2 FYNNEI. This CDR3 is 15 amino acids long. V was pared by 3 bases and J by 2 bases, with 3 bases of the junction left unmatched. The entire variable domain, with the rest obtained from reference TRBV2 and TRBJ2-7, is as follows: EPEVTQTPSHQVTQMGQEVILRCVPISNHLYFYWYRQILGQKVEFLVSFYNNEISEKSEIFDDQFSVERPDGSNFTLKIRSTKLEDSAMYFCASSDLGQGAYEQYFGPGTRLTVT.

The gene calls are TRBV7-8 and TRBJ2-3; tentatively, D is TRBD2 (6 bases). Deletions cut 5 bases from V and 5 bases from J, with 14 bases between. Germline assignment: CDR1 SGHVS and CDR2 FQNEAQ. This CDR3 is 14 amino acids long. CDR3 sequence reads: CASSTYTAGDTQYF. The CDR3 DNA follows: TGTGCCAGCAGCACATACACAGCGGGAGATACGCAGTATTTT. Variable domain in full (rest from reference TRBV7-8 and TRBJ2-3): GAGVSQSPRYKVAKRGQDVALRCDPISGHVSLFWYQQALGQGPEFLTYFQNEAQLDKSGLPSDRFFAERPEGSVSTLKIQRTQQEDSAVYLCASSTYTAGDTQYFGPGTRLTVL.

The table lists this clonotype with a count of one. This chain joins TRBV28 and TRBJ2-1, with 8 positions matching TRBD1. V trimming: 10 bases; J trimming: 6 bases; junction bases outside the gene matches: 14. CDR1 is MDHEN, CDR2 SYDVKM, per germline. The CDR3 loop spans 15 amino acids. CDR3 region: CATYRDRHYRNEQFF. CDR3 bases: TGTGCCACTTACCGGGACAGGCATTACCGCAATGAGCAGTTCTTC.

This clonotype was counted a few times. The rearrangement joins TRBV4-2 to TRBJ1-3; 7 bases line up with TRBD1. The CDR3 extends over 14 amino acids. CDR1 is LGHNA and CDR2 is YNFKEQ in the germline V gene. Trimming took 4 bases from V and 4 from J; bases not matched to a gene: 4. The CDR3 region is CASSPQGRGNTIYF. As DNA, the CDR3 is TGTGCCAGCAGCCCACAGGGGAGAGGAAACACCATATATTTT.

The chain joins TRBV7-6 to TRBJ1-4; D is possibly TRBD1 (6 bases). Germline V gene data show CDR1 as SGHVS and CDR2 as FNYEAQ. CDR3 length: 15 residues. V was shortened by 4 bases and J by 4 bases, with 13 bases between the two germline ends. The CDR3: CASSSRGAGNEKLFF. CDR3 DNA: TGTGCCAGCAGCTCGAGGGGGGCTGGTAATGAAAAACTGTTTTTT. The full variable domain, with the rest looked up from reference TRBV7-6 and TRBJ1-4, is GAGVSQSPRYKVTKRGQDVALRCDPISGHVSLYWYRQALGQGPEFLTYFNYEAQQDKSGLPNDRFSAERPEGSISTLTIQRTEQRDSAMYRCASSSRGAGNEKLFFGSGTQLSVL.

Only a few counts were recorded for this clonotype. V and J are TRBV12-3 or TRBV12-4 and TRBJ1-5; no clear D gene. CDR3 size: 15 residues. The ends were cut back, 6 bases at V and 3 bases at J, with 15 bases in the middle. The CDR3 DNA reads TGTGCCAGCAGCCCCATGGGAGGGCTCAATCAGCCCCAGCATTTT. Encoded protein: CASSPMGGLNQPQHF.

V is TRBV12-3 or TRBV12-4 and J is TRBJ2-2; D is possibly TRBD2 (5 bases). Trimming cost V 6 bases and J 6 bases, with 11 bases left between them. The CDR3 consists of 13 residues. Here the CDR3 reads CASRLGWSGELFF. The CDR3 coding sequence is TGTGCCAGCAGACTAGGATGGTCCGGGGAGCTGTTTTTT.

With respect to this clonotype: One junction end does not reproduce the germline sequence, and a read error may be involved. The CDR3 loop reads CATSPGYGIQYF. CDR3 bases: TGTGCCACCAGCCCGGGGTATGGCATTCAGTACTTC. The genes are TRBV7-2 and TRBJ2-4, with D tentatively TRBD2 (5 bases). The germline CDR1 and CDR2 sequences are SGHTA and FQGNSA. CDR3 length equals 12 residues.

This clonotype has only a few counts. The V call is TRBV6-5, the J call TRBJ2-1, with 8 bases fitting TRBD2. From germline, CDR1 is MNHEY and CDR2 SVGAGI. CDR3 size: 16 residues. V dropped 0 bases and J dropped 9; count of bases not matched to a gene: 10. The CDR3 protein is CASSYSSGGGQGEQFF. As DNA, the CDR3 is TGTGCCAGCAGTTACTCAAGCGGGGGCGGGCAGGGTGAGCAGTTCTTC.

The sample holds a few counts of this clonotype. This chain uses TRBV7-2 with TRBJ1-1, with no clear D. V was cut by 1 base and J by 10 bases, with 7 bases left in between. The CDR3 length is 11 residues. Germline V lookup: CDR1 SGHTA, CDR2 FQGNSA. DNA for the CDR3: TGTGCCAGCAGCTTAGGTGGGGTAGCTTTCTTT. Translating gives CASSLGGVAFF.

This clonotype has only a few counts. The chain is built from TRBV28 and TRBJ2-6; D might be TRBD1 (5 bases). Germline CDR1 reads MDHEN; CDR2 reads SYDVKM. Trimming took 7 bases from V and 11 from J, leaving 12 bases between them. The CDR3 consists of 12 residues. DNA of the CDR3: TGTGCCAGCAAGGACACGTTCGACGTCCTGACTTTC. The encoded protein is CASKDTFDVLTF.

J is TRBJ1-4 and V is TRBV19, with D possibly TRBD1 on 5 matching bases. Germline CDR1 and CDR2: LNHDA and SQIVND (reference sequence). The CDR3 extends over 13 amino acids. Trimming cost V 11 bases and J 6 bases, with 16 bases left between them. The CDR3 region is CAALFRVYEKLFF. CDR3 sequence (DNA): TGTGCCGCTTTATTCAGGGTTTATGAAAAACTGTTTTTT.

J is TRBJ2-3 and V is TRBV11-2, with D perhaps TRBD2 (6 bases). Germline lookup yields CDR1 SGHAT and CDR2 FQNNGV. V dropped 8 bases and J dropped 1 base, with 13 bases sitting between them. This CDR3 contains 14 residues. The CDR3: CASWRASGTDTQYF. CDR3 DNA sequence: TGTGCCAGCTGGCGGGCTAGCGGCACAGATACGCAGTATTTT.

This chain joins TRBV11-1 and TRBJ2-3; TRBD2 aligns across 9 bases. The CDR3 runs to 16 residues. Trimming at V came to 5 bases and at J to 1 base, leaving 7 bases not matched to a gene. Germline CDR1 SGHAT, CDR2 FQDESV (reference sequence). The CDR3: CASSRAGTSRTDTQYF. The CDR3 nucleotides read TGTGCCAGCAGCCGGGCCGGGACTAGCCGCACAGATACGCAGTATTTT.

The chain combines TRBV5-4 with TRBJ1-1, with unresolved D. The length of the CDR3 is 13 residues. Trimming removed 2 bases at V and 9 bases at J, with 14 bases between. In germline, CDR1 is SGHNT, CDR2 YYREEE (reference sequence). The CDR3 sequence is CASSFLDELKAFF. In DNA, the CDR3 is TGTGCCAGCAGCTTTCTTGATGAGCTGAAAGCTTTCTTT.

The V and J genes are TRBV2 and TRBJ1-6; D perhaps matches TRBD1 (5 bases). The CDR3 contains 15 residues. Deletions cut 7 bases from V and 6 bases from J, with 16 bases between. Germline V gene lookup returns CDR1 SNHLY and CDR2 FYNNEI. The CDR3 region is CASTFFQGSNSPLHF. The CDR3 region has the DNA TGTGCCAGCACCTTCTTCCAGGGTAGTAATTCACCCCTCCACTTT.

V gene TRBV7-9 combines with J gene TRBJ1-1; 8 bases match TRBD1. The CDR3 loop spans 15 amino acids. CDR1 and CDR2 (germline): SEHNR, FQNEAQ (reference sequence). The ends lost 3 bases at V and 3 bases at J; junction bases unmatched: 6. CDR3 bases: TGTGCCAGCAGCTTGCCGACAGGGGAAGACACTGAAGCTTTCTTT. This translates into CASSLPTGEDTEAFF.

V is TRBV28 and J is TRBJ2-1; 7 bases are shared with TRBD2. V was clipped by 11 bases and J by 1 base; unmatched bases: 8. The germline V gene encodes CDR1 MDHEN and CDR2 SYDVKM. There are 14 residues in the CDR3. CDR3 residues: CACIPGGSYNEQFF. For the CDR3, the DNA is TGTGCCTGTATCCCGGGGGGTTCCTACAATGAGCAGTTCTTC. The full variable domain, with the rest looked up from reference TRBV28 and TRBJ2-1, is DVKVTQSSRYLVKRTGEKVFLECVQDMDHENMFWYRQDPGLGLRLIYFSYDVKMKEKGDIPEGYSVSREKKERFSLILESASTNQTSMYLCACIPGGSYNEQFFGPGTRLTVL.

This sequence joins TRBV6-8 and TRBJ1-5; possible D gene TRBD1, 6 bases. The CDR3 loop spans 13 amino acids. With 10 bases removed from V and 5 bases from J, the gap between germline ends came to 15 bases. Germline assignment: CDR1 MNHGY and CDR2 SAAAGT. The CDR3 DNA sequence: TGTGCCACTCACAGGGCCTACGATCAGCCCCAGCATTTT. This encodes CATHRAYDQPQHF.

The CDR3 DNA reads as TGTGCCAGCAGCAACCGACTAGCGGGGGCCTTAGAGCAGTACTTC. Translation gives CASSNRLAGALEQYF. This chain uses TRBV7-2 with TRBJ2-7; 12 bases line up with TRBD2. Germline-derived CDR1 and CDR2 are SGHTA and FQGNSA. V shed 5 bases, J shed 7 bases, and the junction held 9 bases outside the gene matches. The CDR3 is 15 amino acids.

This clonotype was detected only a few times. This chain connects TRBV6-5 to TRBJ2-7; D is perhaps TRBD1 or TRBD2 (5 bases each). CDR1 is MNHEY and CDR2 is SVGAGI in the germline V gene. The CDR3 has 15 residues. V was trimmed by 2 bases and J by 1 base, leaving 12 bases between them. CDR3 loop: CASSYRRDPSYEQYF. The CDR3 DNA follows: TGTGCCAGCAGTTACCGCCGGGACCCATCCTACGAGCAGTACTTC.